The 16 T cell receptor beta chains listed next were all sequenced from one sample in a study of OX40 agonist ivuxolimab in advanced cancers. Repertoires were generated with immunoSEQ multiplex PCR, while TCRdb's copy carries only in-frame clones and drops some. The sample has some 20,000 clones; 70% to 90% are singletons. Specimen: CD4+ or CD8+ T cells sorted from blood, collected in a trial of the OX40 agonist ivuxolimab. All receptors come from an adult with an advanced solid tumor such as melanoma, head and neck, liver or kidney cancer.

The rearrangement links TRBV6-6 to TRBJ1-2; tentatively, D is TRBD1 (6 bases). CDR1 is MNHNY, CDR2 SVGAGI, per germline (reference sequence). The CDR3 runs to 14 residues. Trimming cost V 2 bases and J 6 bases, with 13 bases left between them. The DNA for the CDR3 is TGTGCCAGCAGTTACGGAGGGAAGGGGGATGGCTACACCTTC. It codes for CASSYGGKGDGYTF.

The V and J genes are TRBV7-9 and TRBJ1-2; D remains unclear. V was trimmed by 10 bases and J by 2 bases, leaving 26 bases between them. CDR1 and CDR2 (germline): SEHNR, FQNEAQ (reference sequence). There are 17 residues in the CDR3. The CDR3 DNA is TGTGCCATCGTCAAAGAGGAGGGATCTTTTCCCAACTATGGCTACACCTTC. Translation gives CAIVKEEGSFPNYGYTF.

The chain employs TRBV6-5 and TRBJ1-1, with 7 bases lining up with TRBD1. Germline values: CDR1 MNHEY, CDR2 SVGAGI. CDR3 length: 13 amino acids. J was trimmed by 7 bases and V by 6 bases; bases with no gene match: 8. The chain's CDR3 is CASSRPGQIEAFF. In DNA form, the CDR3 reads TGTGCCAGCAGCCGACCGGGACAGATTGAAGCTTTCTTT.

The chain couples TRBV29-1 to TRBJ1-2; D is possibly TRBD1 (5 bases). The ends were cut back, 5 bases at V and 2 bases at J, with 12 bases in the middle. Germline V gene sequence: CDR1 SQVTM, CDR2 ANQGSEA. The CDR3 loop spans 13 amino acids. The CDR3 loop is CSVRGGANYGYTF. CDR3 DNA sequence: TGCAGCGTTAGAGGTGGGGCGAACTATGGCTACACCTTC.

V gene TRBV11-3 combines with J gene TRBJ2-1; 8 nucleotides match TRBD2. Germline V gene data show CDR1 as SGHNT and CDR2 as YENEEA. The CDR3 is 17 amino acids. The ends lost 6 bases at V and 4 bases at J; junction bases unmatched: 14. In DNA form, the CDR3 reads TGTGCCAGCAGTTTCGGAAGTGCAGCGGGAGATTACAATGAGCAGTTCTTC. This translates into CASSFGSAAGDYNEQFF.

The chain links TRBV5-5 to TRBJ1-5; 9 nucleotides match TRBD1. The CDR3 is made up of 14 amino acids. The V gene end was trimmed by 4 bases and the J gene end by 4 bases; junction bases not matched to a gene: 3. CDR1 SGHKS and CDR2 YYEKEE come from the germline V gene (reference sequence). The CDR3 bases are TGTGCCAGCAGCAGACAGGGGGGAAATCAGCCCCAGCATTTT. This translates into CASSRQGGNQPQHF.

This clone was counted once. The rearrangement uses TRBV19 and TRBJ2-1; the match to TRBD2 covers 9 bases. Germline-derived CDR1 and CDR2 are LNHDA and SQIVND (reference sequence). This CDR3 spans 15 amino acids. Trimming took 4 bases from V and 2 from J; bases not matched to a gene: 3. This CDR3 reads CASSTSSGTYNEQFF. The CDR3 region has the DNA TGTGCCAGTAGTACTTCTAGCGGGACCTACAATGAGCAGTTCTTC. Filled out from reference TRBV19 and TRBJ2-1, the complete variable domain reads DGGITQSPKYLFRKEGQNVTLSCEQNLNHDAMYWYRQDPGQGLRLIYYSQIVNDFQKGDIAEGYSVSREKKESFPLTVTSAQKNPTAFYLCASSTSSGTYNEQFFGPGTRLTVL.

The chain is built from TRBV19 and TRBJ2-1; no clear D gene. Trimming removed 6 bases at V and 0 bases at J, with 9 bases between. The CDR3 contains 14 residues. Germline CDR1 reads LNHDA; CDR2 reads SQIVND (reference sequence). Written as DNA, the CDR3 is TGTGCCAGTAGAGACCCGATCTCCTACAATGAGCAGTTCTTC. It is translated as CASRDPISYNEQFF.

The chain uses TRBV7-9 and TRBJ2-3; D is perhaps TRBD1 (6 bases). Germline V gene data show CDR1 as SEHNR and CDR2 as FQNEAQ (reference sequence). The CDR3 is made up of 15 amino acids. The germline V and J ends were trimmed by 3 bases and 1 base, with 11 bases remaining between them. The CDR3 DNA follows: TGTGCCAGCAGCTTTCGGAAGGGGGGCACAGATACGCAGTATTTT. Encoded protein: CASSFRKGGTDTQYF.

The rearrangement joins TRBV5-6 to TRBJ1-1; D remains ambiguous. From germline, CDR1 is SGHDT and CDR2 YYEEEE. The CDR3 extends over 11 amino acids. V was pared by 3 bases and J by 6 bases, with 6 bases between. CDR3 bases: TGTGCCAGCAGCTGGGGTGCTGAAGCTTTCTTT. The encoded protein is CASSWGAEAFF.

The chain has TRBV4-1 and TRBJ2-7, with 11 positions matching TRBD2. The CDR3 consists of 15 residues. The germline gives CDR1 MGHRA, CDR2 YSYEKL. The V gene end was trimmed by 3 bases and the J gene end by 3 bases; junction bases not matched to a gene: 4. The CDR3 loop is CASSHVGLAVYEQYF. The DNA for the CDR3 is TGCGCCAGCAGCCACGTGGGACTAGCGGTCTACGAGCAGTACTTC.

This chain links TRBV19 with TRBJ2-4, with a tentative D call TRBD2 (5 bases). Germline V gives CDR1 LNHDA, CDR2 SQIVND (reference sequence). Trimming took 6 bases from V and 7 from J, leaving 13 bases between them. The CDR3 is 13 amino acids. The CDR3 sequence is CASSTGIGNIQYF. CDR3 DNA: TGTGCCAGTAGCACGGGAATAGGGAACATTCAGTACTTC.

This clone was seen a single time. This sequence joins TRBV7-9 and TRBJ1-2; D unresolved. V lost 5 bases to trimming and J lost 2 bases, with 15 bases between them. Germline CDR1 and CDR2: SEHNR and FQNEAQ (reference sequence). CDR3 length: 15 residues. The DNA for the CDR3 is TGTGCCAGCAGCCCGGAGAATCCAACGAACTATGGCTACACCTTC. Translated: CASSPENPTNYGYTF.

CDR3 bases: TGTGCCAGCAGCTTAGGAGGGACGAGGGATTCGGGTGAGCAGTTCTTC. Its translation is CASSLGGTRDSGEQFF. The chain recombines TRBV11-2 with TRBJ2-1; D possibly matches TRBD1 or TRBD2 (5 bases each). This CDR3 spans 16 amino acids. The V end was cut by 1 base, the J end by 9 bases, with 19 bases between. Germline CDR1 is SGHAT and CDR2 is FQNNGV.

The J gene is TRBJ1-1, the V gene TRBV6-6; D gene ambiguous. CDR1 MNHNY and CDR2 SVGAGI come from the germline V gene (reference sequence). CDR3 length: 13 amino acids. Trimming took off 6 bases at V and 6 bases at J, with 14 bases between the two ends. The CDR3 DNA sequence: TGTGCCAGCAGCCACGGGGAGGGTTCTGAAGCTTTCTTT. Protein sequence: CASSHGEGSEAFF.

CDR3 nucleotide sequence: TGTGCCAGCAGCTGGGGACTGCCAGCCGATACCCAGTACTTC. Residues: CASSWGLPADTQYF. V gene TRBV5-4 combines with J gene TRBJ2-5; tentative D call: TRBD2 (6 bases). This CDR3 region has 14 residues. The germline gives CDR1 SGHNT, CDR2 YYREEE (reference sequence). V was clipped by 3 bases and J by 8 bases, with 17 bases between them.